These 21 T cell receptor beta chains share one sample of origin, sequenced in a study of shared clonotypes between healthy human individuals (dated by TCRdb to about 2020). The library was obtained by the immunoSEQ multiplex PCR assay. TCRdb obtained this table from immuneACCESS and retained in-frame rearrangements with V and J assigned. These tables miss some clones; where compared with another copy, unresolved V genes account for less than half of the shortfall, and the remainder is unexplained. Here the sample has around 990,000 clones; 60% to 80% occur a single time. The ten largest clones take up almost 0.9% of the sample. Input material: memory CD4+ T cells from PBMCs. Interpreted using the paper, the cell subset or site label stands for: CD45RA-negative fraction. The receptors derive from a man aged 18 to 29 in good health. Some clones in this sample may be carry-over from other donors' samples.

The chain is built from TRBV5-1 and TRBJ1-2, with a possible D match to TRBD1 (6 bases). The CDR3 totals 13 residues. Germline assignment: CDR1 SGHRS and CDR2 YFSETQ. The ends were cut back, 3 bases at V and 8 bases at J, with 14 bases in the middle. The CDR3 nucleotides read TGCGCCAGCAGCTCCAATACAGGGTACGGCTACACCTTC. Amino acids: CASSSNTGYGYTF.

The V gene is TRBV28, the J gene TRBJ1-1; 7 bases map to TRBD1. V was pared by 5 bases and J by 3 bases, with 3 bases of the junction left unmatched. The CDR3 is made up of 13 amino acids. Germline V gene lookup returns CDR1 MDHEN and CDR2 SYDVKM. CDR3 bases: TGTGCCAGCAGTGGCCAGGGGGACACTGAAGCTTTCTTT. It specifies CASSGQGDTEAFF.

The rearrangement joins TRBV25-1 to TRBJ2-3; D remains ambiguous. V shed 11 bases and J shed 14 bases, with 17 bases lying between them. Germline V gene sequence: CDR1 MGHDK, CDR2 SYGVNS. This CDR3 has 10 amino acids. This CDR3 reads CASRRPRPYF. Written as DNA, the CDR3 is TGTGCCTCGCGGCGCCCTAGACCGTATTTT.

This clone was seen a single time. The genes are TRBV2 and TRBJ1-4, with D maybe TRBD1 (6 bases). CDR3 length: 14 amino acids. Germline CDR1 and CDR2: SNHLY and FYNNEI. Trimming removed 7 bases from V and 2 bases from J, with 11 bases in between. CDR3 residues: CASILRGTNEKLFF. The CDR3 DNA reads as TGTGCCAGCATTCTGAGGGGGACTAATGAAAAACTGTTTTTT.

Comments on this clone: With a much larger clone just one base away, this may be a read error. Other DNA sequences in the same sample also yield this CDR3. CDR3 loop: CASSQGDRDETQYF. CDR3 DNA: TGTGCCAGCAGCCAAGGGGACAGGGATGAGACACAGTACTTC. V is TRBV4-2 and J is TRBJ2-5; 9 positions match TRBD1. Germline V gene data show CDR1 as LGHNA and CDR2 as YNFKEQ. The CDR3 sequence is 14 residues long.

This clone was seen only once. The J gene is TRBJ2-5, the V gene TRBV6-1; D is unresolved. This CDR3 comprises 13 residues. Looked up from germline, CDR1 is MNHNS and CDR2 is SASEGT. V lost 1 base to trimming and J lost 0 bases, with 3 bases between them. In DNA form, the CDR3 reads TGTGCCAGCAGTGAAGGAGACCAAGAGACCCAGTACTTC. It translates to CASSEGDQETQYF.

V gene TRBV5-8 combines with J gene TRBJ2-5; 7 bases agree with TRBD2. Germline V gene sequence: CDR1 SGHTS, CDR2 YDEGEE. This CDR3 has 16 residues. V dropped 4 bases and J dropped 5; count of bases not matched to a gene: 14. CDR3 region: CASSLPSGGFWETQYF. CDR3 DNA: TGTGCCAGCAGCCTGCCCTCCGGGGGGTTTTGGGAGACCCAGTACTTC.

This clone came up once. The identical CDR3 is also encoded by other nucleotide sequences in the sample. The J gene is TRBJ2-5, the V gene TRBV5-1; the D is unclear. Germline assignment: CDR1 SGHRS and CDR2 YFSETQ. The CDR3 runs 11 residues. The V gene lost 8 bases and the J gene lost 0 bases, with 5 bases spanning the gap. The CDR3 spells CASMYQETQYF. DNA of the CDR3: TGCGCCAGTATGTACCAAGAGACCCAGTACTTC.

The chain carries TRBV11-1 and TRBJ2-7; 14 nucleotides align to TRBD2. The CDR3 totals 18 residues. Germline trimming cut 4 bases from V and 4 bases from J; bases unmatched to any gene: 12. Germline CDR1 is SGHAT and CDR2 is FQDESV (reference sequence). CDR3 DNA sequence: TGTGCCAGCAGCTATCTCGGGACTAGCGGGAGCGGTGGGTACGAGCAGTACTTC. It codes for CASSYLGTSGSGGYEQYF.

This clone came up a few times. The chain uses TRBV19 and TRBJ2-3, with 12 bases matching TRBD2. This CDR3 has 16 amino acids. Unmatched junction bases numbered 0, after V lost 1 base and J lost 1 base. Germline V gives CDR1 LNHDA, CDR2 SQIVND (reference sequence). The DNA of the CDR3 is TGTGCCAGTAGTATAGGGACTAGCGGGGGCACAGATACGCAGTATTTT. As protein: CASSIGTSGGTDTQYF.

The chain carries TRBV5-1 and TRBJ2-3; tentative D call: TRBD1 (6 bases). V was shortened by 5 bases and J by 6 bases, with 10 bases between the two germline ends. Germline loops: CDR1 SGHRS, CDR2 YFSETQ. This CDR3 is 12 amino acids long. The CDR3 bases are TGCGCCAGCAGGATTACAGGGGATACGCAGTATTTT. This codes for CASRITGDTQYF. Combining the CDR3 with reference TRBV5-1 and TRBJ2-3 gives the whole variable domain KAGVTQTPRYLIKTRGQQVTLSCSPISGHRSVSWYQQTPGQGLQFLFEYFSETQRNKGNFPGRFSGRQFSNSRSEMNVSTLELGDSALYLCASRITGDTQYFGPGTRLTVL.

Turning to this clone: The same CDR3 is also encoded by other DNA sequences in this sample. The chain couples TRBV6-5 to TRBJ2-2; perhaps TRBD2 as D (6 bases). Trimming took off 6 bases at V and 2 bases at J, with 13 bases between the two ends. CDR3 length: 15 residues. CDR1 MNHEY and CDR2 SVGAGI come from the germline V gene. The CDR3, as DNA: TGTGCCAGCAGCACGGGACTCTTAAACACCGGGGAGCTGTTTTTT. Protein: CASSTGLLNTGELFF.

The gene calls are TRBV5-1 and TRBJ2-5; 8 bases are shared with TRBD2. Trimming at V came to 5 bases and at J to 7 bases, leaving 10 bases not matched to a gene. CDR1 and CDR2 (germline): SGHRS, YFSETQ. This CDR3 contains 14 residues. The CDR3 region has the DNA TGCGCCAGCAGTCCAGCGGGAGCCTCAGGGACCCAGTACTTC. Amino acid sequence: CASSPAGASGTQYF.

The chain recombines TRBV2 with TRBJ2-7; the D is unclear. V lost 6 bases, J lost 3 bases, and 12 bases lay in between. Germline values: CDR1 SNHLY, CDR2 FYNNEI. The CDR3 length is 13 residues. Here the CDR3 DNA reads TGTGCCAGCAGCCTTACAGCCGACTACGAGCAGTACTTC. Translating it yields CASSLTADYEQYF. Based on the CDR3 plus reference TRBV2 and TRBJ2-7, the full variable domain is EPEVTQTPSHQVTQMGQEVILRCVPISNHLYFYWYRQILGQKVEFLVSFYNNEISEKSEIFDDQFSVERPDGSNFTLKIRSTKLEDSAMYFCASSLTADYEQYFGPGTRLTVT.

The chain links TRBV11-1 to TRBJ1-1; a weak D match, TRBD1 (6 bases). Trimming removed 5 bases at V and 7 bases at J, with 20 bases between. The CDR3 covers 15 residues. From germline, CDR1 is SGHAT and CDR2 FQDESV (reference sequence). CDR3 amino acids: CASSAAGTILVEAFF. The CDR3 nucleotides read TGTGCCAGCAGCGCCGCCGGGACAATTTTGGTTGAAGCTTTCTTT.

The chain recombines TRBV27 with TRBJ2-5; 9 bases are a match to TRBD1. V trimming: 5 bases; J trimming: 1 base; junction bases outside the gene matches: 2. This CDR3 region has 14 residues. Germline CDR1 and CDR2: MNHEY and SMNVEV (reference sequence). This CDR3 is CASSRDRVQETQYF. The CDR3 region has the DNA TGTGCCAGCAGTCGGGACAGGGTCCAAGAGACCCAGTACTTC.

J is TRBJ1-1 and V is TRBV5-4; D is ambiguous. The CDR3 has 14 amino acids. The V gene's germline CDR1 is SGHNT and CDR2 YYREEE (reference sequence). With 0 bases removed from V and 1 base from J, the gap between germline ends came to 7 bases. The CDR3 spells CASSLGRGNTEAFF. In DNA, the CDR3 is TGTGCCAGCAGCTTGGGACGGGGGAACACTGAAGCTTTCTTT.

This clone was picked up one time. At one of its ends the junction is not consistent with the germline gene, which may arise from a read error. CDR3 in amino acids: CASSYSWDPRRNF. The CDR3 DNA sequence: TGTGCCAGCAGTTACTCGTGGGACCCCCGAAGGAACTTC. The rearrangement uses TRBV6-5 and TRBJ2-5, with D perhaps matching TRBD1 or TRBD2 (5 bases each). The CDR3 runs 13 residues. Looked up from germline, CDR1 is MNHEY and CDR2 is SVGAGI.

This sequence joins TRBV6-1 and TRBJ1-4, with D possibly TRBD1 on 5 matching bases. V dropped 2 bases and J dropped 8 bases, with 12 bases sitting between them. This CDR3 spans 14 amino acids. Per germline, CDR1 MNHNS and CDR2 SASEGT. CDR3 sequence (DNA): TGTGCCAGCAGTGAAAGACAGCGGGGGGAAAAACTGTTTTTT. Its protein product is CASSERQRGEKLFF.

A note on this clone: It may be a read error: a sequence one base away is much more abundant. The rearrangement links TRBV11-3 to TRBJ2-3; 11 nucleotides agree with TRBD2. There are 15 residues in the CDR3. V was clipped by 5 bases and J by 0 bases; unmatched bases: 1. Germline V gene lookup returns CDR1 SGHNT and CDR2 YENEEA. The CDR3 is CASSRTSGSTDTQYF. As DNA, the CDR3 is TGTGCCAGCAGCCGGACTAGCGGGAGCACAGATACGCAGTATTTT. The full variable domain, rest sourced from reference TRBV11-3 and TRBJ2-3, is EAGVVQSPRYKIIEKKQPVAFWCNPISGHNTLYWYLQNLGQGPELLIRYENEEAVDDSQLPKDRFSAERLKGVDSTLKIQPAELGDSAVYLCASSRTSGSTDTQYFGPGTRLTVL.

Of note for this clone: A much larger clone differs from this one at a single base, so this may be a read error. The rearrangement uses TRBV5-4 and TRBJ1-4; the D is unclear. Germline CDR1 is SGHNT and CDR2 is YYREEE (reference sequence). This CDR3 has 13 amino acids. The V end lost 0 bases, the J end lost 2 bases, and 2 bases lay between the germline ends. Here the CDR3 reads CASSLGTNEKLFF. CDR3 DNA sequence: TGTGCCAGCAGCTTGGGTACTAATGAAAAACTGTTTTTT.